This TCR beta chain emerged from a study of cytomegalovirus exposure and HLA in healthy donors. As concerns this clone: The antigen is unknown.

Overall study results and limits: It was only CMV serostatus that was available as immune exposure information.

It was with 60 Vbeta and 13 Jbeta primers that the PCR ran. Measured with immunoSEQ multiplex PCR; TCRdb has only the in-frame clones, and not every one. The sample shows around 90,000 clones, roughly four fifths of them seen only once. The TCR sequence derives from a man under 40 in good health and CMV-seronegative. Sequenced input: PBMCs.

The CDR3 loop reads CASRIDREEFNQPQHF. The CDR3 DNA is TGTGCCAGCAGAATAGACAGGGAAGAGTTCAATCAGCCCCAGCATTTT. The chain recombines TRBV6-4 with TRBJ1-5, with 7 bases matching TRBD1. V trimming: 6 bases; J trimming: 3 bases; junction bases outside the gene matches: 11. Germline CDR1 is MRHNA and CDR2 is SNTAGT. The CDR3 is 16 amino acids.